This T cell receptor (beta chain) is drawn from a study of STAT5B mutations in CD4+ large granular lymphocyte leukemia. This table comes from immunoSEQ multiplex PCR, and its TCRdb copy is limited to in-frame clones, with some not included. The sample includes about 30,000 clones, approximately 73% of them seen just once. The V gene end was trimmed by 10 bases and the J gene end by 2 bases; junction bases not matched to a gene: 2. This CDR3 region has 13 residues. The germline V gene encodes CDR1 WNHNN and CDR2 SYGVQD (reference sequence). The TCR originated in a human donor in good health. V usage is TRBV10-1 and J usage is TRBJ2-3, with TRBD2 matching over 11 bases. The specimen sequenced was CD4+ T cells from blood buffy coats. CDR3 residues: CATLAGVTDTQYF. In nucleotides, the CDR3 is TGCGCCACACTAGCGGGGGTCACAGATACGCAGTATTTT.